What follows describes a single TCR beta chain. Its antigen is unknown. The sample belongs to a study of blood T cells in healthy people across ages. The V and J ends lost 0 bases and 1 base, in that order; junction bases with no gene match: 3. This CDR3 contains 16 residues. The germline V gene has CDR1 LGHNA and CDR2 YNFKEQ. Study-wide results and limits: Since the PBMCs were unsorted, naive and antigen-experienced cells could not be conclusively compared.

Sample-barcoded 5' priming and a J-beta primer mix drove a second PCR of about 7 to 11 cycles. TCRdb re-called the 5' RACE reads through MiXCR, storing one row per CDR3 protein. The table has about 800,000 distinct CDR3 sequences, more than 45% seen once. V and J are TRBV4-2 and TRBJ2-3; 8 bases match TRBD2. The receptor was derived from a man aged 25-45 years in good health. Sequenced: blood. This chain's CDR3 is CASSQEGRGGTDTQYF. The DNA of the CDR3 is TGTGCCAGCAGCCAAGAAGGGCGGGGGGGCACAGATACGCAGTATTTT.